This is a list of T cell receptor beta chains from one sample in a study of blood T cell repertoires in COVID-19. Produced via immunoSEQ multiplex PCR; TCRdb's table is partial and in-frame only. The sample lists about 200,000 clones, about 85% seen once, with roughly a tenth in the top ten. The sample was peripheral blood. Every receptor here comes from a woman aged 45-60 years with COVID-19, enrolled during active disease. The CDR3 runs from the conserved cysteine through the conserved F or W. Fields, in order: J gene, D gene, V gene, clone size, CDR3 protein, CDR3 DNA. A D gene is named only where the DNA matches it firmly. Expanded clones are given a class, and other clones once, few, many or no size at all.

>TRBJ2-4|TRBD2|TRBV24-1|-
CATSAPGRGDIQYF
TGTGCCACCAGTGCCCCCGGGAGGGGCGACATTCAGTACTTC
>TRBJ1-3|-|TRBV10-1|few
CASGQSGPGNTIYF
TGCGCCAGCGGACAGAGTGGACCTGGAAACACCATATATTTT
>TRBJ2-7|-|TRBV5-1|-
CASSLGHNDEQYF
TGCGCCAGCAGCTTGGGCCACAACGACGAGCAGTACTTC
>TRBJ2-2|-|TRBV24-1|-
CATSGSPGADTGELFF
TGTGCCACCAGTGGGAGCCCAGGGGCGGATACCGGGGAGCTGTTTTTT
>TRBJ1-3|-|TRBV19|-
CASSINVRVPGNTIYF
TGTGCCAGTAGTATAAATGTTCGGGTCCCTGGAAACACCATATATTTT
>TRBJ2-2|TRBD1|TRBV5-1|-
CASSMTGANTGELFF
TGCGCCAGCAGCATGACAGGGGCCAACACCGGGGAGCTGTTTTTT
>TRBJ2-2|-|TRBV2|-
CASGARRDTGELFF
TGTGCCAGCGGCGCCCGCCGGGACACCGGGGAGCTGTTTTTT
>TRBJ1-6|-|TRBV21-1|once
CASSYNRDRGLLDSPLHF
TGTGCCAGCAGCTATAACCGGGACAGGGGGCTATTAGATTCACCCCTCCACTTT
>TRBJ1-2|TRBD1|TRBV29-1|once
CSVVTGVVGYGYTF
TGCAGCGTGGTTACAGGGGTCGTAGGCTATGGCTACACCTTC
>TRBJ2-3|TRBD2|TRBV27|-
CASWTSATDTQYF
TGTGCCAGCTGGACTAGCGCAACAGATACGCAGTATTTT
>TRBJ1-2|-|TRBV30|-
CAWKDRYNGYTF
TGTGCCTGGAAGGACAGATATAATGGCTACACCTTC
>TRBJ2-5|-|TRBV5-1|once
CASSLGAVYQETQYF
TGCGCCAGCAGCTTGGGGGCAGTCTACCAAGAGACCCAGTACTTC
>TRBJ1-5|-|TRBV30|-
CAWSGQGNQPQHF
TGTGCCTGGAGTGGGCAGGGCAATCAGCCCCAGCATTTT
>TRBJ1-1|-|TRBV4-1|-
CASSQVGNTEAFF
TGCGCCAGCAGCCAAGTCGGTAACACTGAAGCTTTCTTT
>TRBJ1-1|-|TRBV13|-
CASSLGTVYRTNTEAFF
TGTGCCAGCAGCTTAGGGACAGTCTATAGGACGAACACTGAAGCTTTCTTT
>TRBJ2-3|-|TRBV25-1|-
CASSGFQGDTQYF
TGTGCCAGCAGTGGATTCCAGGGGGATACGCAGTATTTT
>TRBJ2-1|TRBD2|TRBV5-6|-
CASSPGTSGGWYEQFF
TGTGCCAGCAGCCCGGGGACTAGCGGGGGGTGGTATGAGCAGTTCTTC
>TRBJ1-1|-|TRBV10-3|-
CAISESGRSNTEAFF
TGTGCCATCAGTGAGTCCGGCAGGTCAAACACTGAAGCTTTCTTT
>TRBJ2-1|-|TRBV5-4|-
CASSLDSTEQFF
TGTGCCAGCAGCTTGGACTCCACGGAGCAGTTCTTC
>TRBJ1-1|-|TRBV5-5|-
CASSLAFEAFF
TGTGCCAGCAGCTTGGCATTTGAAGCTTTCTTT
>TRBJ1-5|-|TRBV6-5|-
CASSGHGGLDQPQHF
TGTGCCAGCAGCGGTCACGGGGGGCTAGATCAGCCCCAGCATTTT
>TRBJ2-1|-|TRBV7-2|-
CASSLAQGGSYNEQFF
TGTGCCAGCAGCTTAGCCCAGGGTGGCTCCTACAATGAGCAGTTCTTC
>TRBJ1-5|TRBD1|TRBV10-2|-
CASSWGQLSNQPQHF
TGCGCCAGCAGTTGGGGACAGCTCTCCAATCAGCCCCAGCATTTT
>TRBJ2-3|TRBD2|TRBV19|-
CASSTIAGSDTQYF
TGTGCCAGTAGTACAATAGCGGGTTCAGATACGCAGTATTTT
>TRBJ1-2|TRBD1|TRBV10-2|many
CASSGSSRGTGPDSYGYTF
TGCGCCAGCAGTGGGTCCTCAAGAGGGACAGGCCCGGATTCCTATGGCTACACCTTC
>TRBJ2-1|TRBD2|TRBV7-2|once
CASSSGTSAYNEQFF
TGTGCCAGCAGCTCCGGGACTAGCGCCTACAATGAGCAGTTCTTC
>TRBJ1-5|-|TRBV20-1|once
CSASELQGTNQPQHF
TGCAGTGCTAGTGAACTACAGGGCACGAATCAGCCCCAGCATTTT
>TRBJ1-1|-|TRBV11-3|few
CASSFRGLNTEAFF
TGTGCCAGCAGCTTCAGGGGCTTGAACACTGAAGCTTTCTTT
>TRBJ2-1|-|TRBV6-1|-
CASSESLPTLQFF
TGTGCCAGCAGTGAAAGTCTCCCTACCCTACAGTTCTTC
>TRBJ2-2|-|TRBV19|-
CASSYRTTNTGELFF
TGTGCCAGTAGCTACCGGACAACGAACACCGGGGAGCTGTTTTTT
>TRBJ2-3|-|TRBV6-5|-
CASSYSRDFPGDTQYF
TGTGCCAGCAGTTACTCGAGGGACTTCCCGGGGGATACGCAGTATTTT
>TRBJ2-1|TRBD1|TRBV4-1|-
CASSRERGQGGDGEQFF
TGCGCCAGCAGCCGAGAGAGAGGACAGGGTGGTGATGGTGAGCAGTTCTTC
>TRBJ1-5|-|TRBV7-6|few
CASSFRLNQPQHF
TGTGCCAGCAGCTTCCGACTCAATCAGCCCCAGCATTTT
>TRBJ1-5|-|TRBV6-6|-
CASSYSRYGNQPQHF
TGTGCCAGCAGTTACTCTCGGTACGGGAATCAGCCCCAGCATTTT
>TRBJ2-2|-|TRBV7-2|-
CASSPGGGWTGELFF
TGTGCCAGCAGCCCCGGCGGGGGCTGGACCGGGGAGCTGTTTTTT
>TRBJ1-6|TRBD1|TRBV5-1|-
CASSFGQGGDSYNSPLHF
TGCGCCAGCAGCTTTGGACAGGGCGGTGATTCCTATAATTCACCCCTCCACTTT
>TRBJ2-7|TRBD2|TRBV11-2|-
CASSFSGGSYRSYEQYF
TGTGCCAGCAGCTTTAGCGGGGGGTCCTACCGCTCCTACGAGCAGTACTTC
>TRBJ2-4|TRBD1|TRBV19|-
CASKRTGGSKNIQYF
TGTGCCAGTAAACGTACAGGGGGCTCCAAAAACATTCAGTACTTC
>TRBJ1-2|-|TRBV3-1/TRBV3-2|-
CASSQKPPFYGYTF
TGTGCCAGCAGCCAAAAGCCACCGTTCTATGGCTACACCTTC
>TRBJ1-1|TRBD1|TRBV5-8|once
CASSPPDRGLVRAFF
TGTGCCAGCAGCCCCCCCGACAGGGGGCTTGTGAGGGCTTTCTTT
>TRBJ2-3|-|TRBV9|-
CASSVDGGATRSDTQYF
TGTGCCAGCAGCGTAGATGGAGGGGCTACTAGATCAGATACGCAGTATTTT
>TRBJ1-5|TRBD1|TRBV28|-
CASSSLGTGTNQPQHF
TGTGCCAGCAGCTCCCTCGGGACAGGGACCAATCAGCCCCAGCATTTT
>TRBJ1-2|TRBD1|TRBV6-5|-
CASSPQGAWGYTF
TGTGCCAGCAGTCCCCAGGGGGCGTGGGGCTACACCTTC
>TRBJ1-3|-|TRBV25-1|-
CASSPLGGVGNTIYF
TGTGCCAGCAGCCCCCTGGGGGGGGTGGGAAACACCATATATTTT
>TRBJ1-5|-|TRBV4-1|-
CASSLTGIFQPQHF
TGCGCCAGCAGCTTAACAGGGATCTTTCAGCCCCAGCATTTT
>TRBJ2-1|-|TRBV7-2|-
CASSETGRPQQFF
TGTGCCAGCAGCGAGACAGGGAGGCCCCAGCAGTTCTTC
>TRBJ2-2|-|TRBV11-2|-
CASSLGDSSRNTGELFF
TGTGCCAGCAGCTTAGGAGACAGCTCCCGGAACACCGGGGAGCTGTTTTTT
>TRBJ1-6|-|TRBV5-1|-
CASRSDSYNSPLHF
TGCGCCAGCAGATCAGACTCCTATAATTCACCCCTCCACTTT
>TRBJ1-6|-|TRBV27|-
CASSLSGFNSPLHF
TGTGCCAGCAGTTTGTCAGGGTTTAATTCACCCCTCCACTTT
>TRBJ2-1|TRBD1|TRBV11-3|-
CASSLVTGGHEQFF
TGTGCCAGCAGCTTGGTAACAGGGGGCCATGAGCAGTTCTTC
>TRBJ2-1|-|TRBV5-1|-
CASSSTGSTYNEQFF
TGCGCCAGCAGCTCAACAGGGAGCACCTACAATGAGCAGTTCTTC
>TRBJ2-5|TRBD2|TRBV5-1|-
CASSLGVTGGQETQYF
TGCGCCAGCAGCTTGGGGGTTACGGGGGGACAAGAGACCCAGTACTTC
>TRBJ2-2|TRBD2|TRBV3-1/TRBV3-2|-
CASSLSGGVNTGELFF
TGTGCCAGCTCCTTAAGCGGGGGAGTGAACACCGGGGAGCTGTTTTTT
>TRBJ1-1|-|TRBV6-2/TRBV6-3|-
CASSFPDNEAFF
TGTGCCAGCAGTTTCCCGGACAATGAAGCTTTCTTT
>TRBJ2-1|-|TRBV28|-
CASSFGTHNEQFF
TGTGCCAGCAGTTTTGGCACCCACAATGAGCAGTTCTTC
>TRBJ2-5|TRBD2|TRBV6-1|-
CASSEFFQLAGGETQYF
TGTGCCAGCAGTGAATTCTTCCAACTAGCGGGGGGGGAGACCCAGTACTTC